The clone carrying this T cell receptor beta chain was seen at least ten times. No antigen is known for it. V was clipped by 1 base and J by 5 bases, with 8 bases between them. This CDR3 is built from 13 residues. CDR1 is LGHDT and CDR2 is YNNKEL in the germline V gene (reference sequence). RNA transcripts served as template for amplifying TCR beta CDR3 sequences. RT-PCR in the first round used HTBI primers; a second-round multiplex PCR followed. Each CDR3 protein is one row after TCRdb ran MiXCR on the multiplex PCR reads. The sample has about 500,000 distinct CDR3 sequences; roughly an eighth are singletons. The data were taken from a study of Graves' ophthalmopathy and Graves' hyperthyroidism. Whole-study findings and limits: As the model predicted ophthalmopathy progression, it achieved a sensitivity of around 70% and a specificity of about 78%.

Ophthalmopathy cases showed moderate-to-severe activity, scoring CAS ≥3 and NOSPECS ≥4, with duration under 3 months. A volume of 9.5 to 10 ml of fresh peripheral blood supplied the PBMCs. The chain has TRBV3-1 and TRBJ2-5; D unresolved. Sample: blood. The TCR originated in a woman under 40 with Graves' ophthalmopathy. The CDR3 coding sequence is TGTGCCAGCAGCCAAGGGGGATCGGAGACCCAGTACTTC. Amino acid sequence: CASSQGGSETQYF.